This TCR beta chain comes out of a study of control samples from healthy donors and cancer patients. This CDR3 comprises 13 residues. Germline V gene sequence: CDR1 SGHAT, CDR2 FQNNGV. V was pared by 5 bases and J by 7 bases, with 15 bases between. The protocol was immunoSEQ multiplex PCR, while the TCRdb copy is restricted to in-frame clones and leaves out a portion. Here the sample spans about 160,000 clones, 94% being singletons. Input material: blood. The TCR comes from a woman in her forties in good health. The rearrangement joins TRBV11-2 to TRBJ2-7; D is ambiguous. CDR3 coding DNA: TGTGCCAGCAGCCCCATTTTCGTTCGTGAGCAGTACTTC. It specifies CASSPIFVREQYF. Complete variable domain (other parts from reference TRBV11-2 and TRBJ2-7): EAGVAQSPRYKIIEKRQSVAFWCNPISGHATLYWYQQILGQGPKLLIQFQNNGVVDDSQLPKDRFSAERLKGVDSTLKIQPAKLEDSAVYLCASSPIFVREQYFGPGTRLTVT.